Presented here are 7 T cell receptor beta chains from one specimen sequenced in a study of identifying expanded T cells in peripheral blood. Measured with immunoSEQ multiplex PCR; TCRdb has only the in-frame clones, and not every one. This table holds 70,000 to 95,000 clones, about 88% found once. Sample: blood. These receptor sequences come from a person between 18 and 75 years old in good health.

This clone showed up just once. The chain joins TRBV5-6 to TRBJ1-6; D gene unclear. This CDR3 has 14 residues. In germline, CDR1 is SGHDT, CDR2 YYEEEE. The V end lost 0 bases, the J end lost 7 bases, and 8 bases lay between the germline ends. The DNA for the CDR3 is TGTGCCAGCAGCTTGGAGACATTCAATTCACCCCTCCACTTT. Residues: CASSLETFNSPLHF.

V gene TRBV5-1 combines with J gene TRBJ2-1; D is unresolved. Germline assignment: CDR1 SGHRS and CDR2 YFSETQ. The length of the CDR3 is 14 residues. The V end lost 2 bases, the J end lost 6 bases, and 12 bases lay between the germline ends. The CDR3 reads CASSLRWEGNEQFF. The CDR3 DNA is TGCGCCAGCAGCTTACGTTGGGAAGGCAATGAGCAGTTCTTC.

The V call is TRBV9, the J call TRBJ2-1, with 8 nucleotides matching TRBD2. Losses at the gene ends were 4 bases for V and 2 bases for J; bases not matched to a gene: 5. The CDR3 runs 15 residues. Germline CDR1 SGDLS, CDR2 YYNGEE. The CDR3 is CASSNWTSPYNEQFF. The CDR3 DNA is TGTGCCAGCAGCAACTGGACTAGCCCCTACAATGAGCAGTTCTTC.

CDR3 DNA sequence: TGTGCCAGCAGCTTGGGGGGGACGCAAGGAGAGACCCAGTACTTC. Translated, it gives CASSLGGTQGETQYF. The V gene is TRBV5-8, the J gene TRBJ2-5; D is tentatively TRBD1 or TRBD2 (5 bases each). Germline values: CDR1 SGHTS, CDR2 YDEGEE. Trimming shortened V by 0 bases and J by 4 bases, and 13 bases separated the two germline ends. This CDR3 spans 15 amino acids. The whole variable domain, filled in from reference TRBV5-8 and TRBJ2-5, reads EAGVTQSPTHLIKTRGQQATLRCSPISGHTSVYWYQQALGLGLQFLLWYDEGEERNRGNFPPRFSGRQFPNYSSELNVNALELEDSALYLCASSLGGTQGETQYFGPGTRLLVL.

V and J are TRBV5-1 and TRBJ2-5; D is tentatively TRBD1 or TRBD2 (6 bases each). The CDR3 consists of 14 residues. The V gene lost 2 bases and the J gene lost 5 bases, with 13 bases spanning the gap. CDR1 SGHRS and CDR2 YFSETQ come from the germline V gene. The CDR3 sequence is CASSFWGADETQYF. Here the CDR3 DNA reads TGCGCCAGCAGCTTCTGGGGGGCGGACGAGACCCAGTACTTC. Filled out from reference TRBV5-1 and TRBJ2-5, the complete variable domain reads KAGVTQTPRYLIKTRGQQVTLSCSPISGHRSVSWYQQTPGQGLQFLFEYFSETQRNKGNFPGRFSGRQFSNSRSEMNVSTLELGDSALYLCASSFWGADETQYFGPGTRLLVL.

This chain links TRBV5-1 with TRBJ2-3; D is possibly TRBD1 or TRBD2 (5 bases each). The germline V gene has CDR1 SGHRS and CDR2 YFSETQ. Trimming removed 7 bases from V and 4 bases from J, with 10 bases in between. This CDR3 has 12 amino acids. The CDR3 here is CASGDGSDTQYF. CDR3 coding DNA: TGCGCCAGCGGGGACGGGTCAGATACGCAGTATTTT.

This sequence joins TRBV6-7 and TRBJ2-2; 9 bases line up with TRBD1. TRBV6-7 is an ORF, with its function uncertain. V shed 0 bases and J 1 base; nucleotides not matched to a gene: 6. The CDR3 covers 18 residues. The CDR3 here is CASSYSPGQGLNTGELFF. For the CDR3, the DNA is TGTGCCAGCAGTTACTCTCCGGGACAGGGCCTGAACACCGGGGAGCTGTTTTTT.